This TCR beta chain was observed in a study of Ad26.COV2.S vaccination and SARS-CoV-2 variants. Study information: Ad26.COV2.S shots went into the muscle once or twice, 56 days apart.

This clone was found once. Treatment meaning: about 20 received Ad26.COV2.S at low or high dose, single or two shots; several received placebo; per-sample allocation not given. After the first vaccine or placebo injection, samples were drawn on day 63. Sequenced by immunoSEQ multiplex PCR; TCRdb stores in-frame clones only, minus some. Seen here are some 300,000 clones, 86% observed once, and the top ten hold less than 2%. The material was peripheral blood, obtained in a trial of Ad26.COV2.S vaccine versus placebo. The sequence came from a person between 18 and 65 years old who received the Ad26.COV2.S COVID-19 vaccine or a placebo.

In DNA form, the CDR3 reads TGTGCCTGGGAGGGGACGGACTCCTACGAGCAGTACTTC. It yields the protein CAWEGTDSYEQYF. The rearrangement joins TRBV30 to TRBJ2-7, with D possibly being TRBD1 or TRBD2 (5 bases each). The CDR3 is made up of 13 amino acids. Trimming cost V 5 bases and J 0 bases, with 11 bases left between them. Germline-derived CDR1 and CDR2 are GTSNPN and SVGIG (reference sequence). The full variable domain, completed using reference TRBV30 and TRBJ2-7, is SQTIHQWPATLVQPVGSPLSLECTVEGTSNPNLYWYRQAAGRGLQLLFYSVGIGQISSEVPQNLSASRPQDRQFILSSKKLLLSDSGFYLCAWEGTDSYEQYFGPGTRLTVT.